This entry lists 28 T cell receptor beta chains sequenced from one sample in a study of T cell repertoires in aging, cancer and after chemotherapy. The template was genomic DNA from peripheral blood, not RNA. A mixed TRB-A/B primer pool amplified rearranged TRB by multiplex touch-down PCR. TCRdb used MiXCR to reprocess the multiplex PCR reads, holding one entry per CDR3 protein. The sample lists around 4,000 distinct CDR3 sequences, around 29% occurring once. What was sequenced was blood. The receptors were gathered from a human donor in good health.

The CDR3 loop reads CASSSGHLSSGNTIYF. As DNA, the CDR3 is TGTGCCAGCAGCTCGGGACACCTTAGCTCTGGAAACACCATATATTTT. V gene TRBV2 combines with J gene TRBJ1-3; tentatively, D is TRBD1 (6 bases). CDR1 is SNHLY, CDR2 FYNNEI, per germline. The CDR3 is made up of 16 amino acids. Trimming took off 6 bases at V and 0 bases at J, with 15 bases between the two ends.

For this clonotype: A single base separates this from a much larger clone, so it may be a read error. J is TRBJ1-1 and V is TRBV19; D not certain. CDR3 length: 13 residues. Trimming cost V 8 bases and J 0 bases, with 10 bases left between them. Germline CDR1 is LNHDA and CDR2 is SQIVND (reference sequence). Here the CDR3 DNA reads TGTGCCAGTGGCACCTTCCTGAACACTGAAGCTTTCTTT. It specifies CASGTFLNTEAFF.

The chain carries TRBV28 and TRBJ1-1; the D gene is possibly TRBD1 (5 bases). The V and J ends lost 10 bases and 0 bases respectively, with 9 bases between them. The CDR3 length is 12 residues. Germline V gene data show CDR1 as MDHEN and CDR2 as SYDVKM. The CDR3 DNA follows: TGTGCCACCAGGGAGCTGAACACTGAAGCTTTCTTT. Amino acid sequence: CATRELNTEAFF. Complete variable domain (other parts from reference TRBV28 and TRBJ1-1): DVKVTQSSRYLVKRTGEKVFLECVQDMDHENMFWYRQDPGLGLRLIYFSYDVKMKEKGDIPEGYSVSREKKERFSLILESASTNQTSMYLCATRELNTEAFFGQGTRLTVV.

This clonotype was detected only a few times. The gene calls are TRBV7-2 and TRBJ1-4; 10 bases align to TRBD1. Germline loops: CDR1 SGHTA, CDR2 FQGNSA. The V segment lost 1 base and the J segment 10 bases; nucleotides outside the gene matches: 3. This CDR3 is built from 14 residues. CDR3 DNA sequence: TGTGCCAGCAGCTTAGGGGACAGGGGACGAAAACTGTTTTTT. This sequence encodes CASSLGDRGRKLFF.

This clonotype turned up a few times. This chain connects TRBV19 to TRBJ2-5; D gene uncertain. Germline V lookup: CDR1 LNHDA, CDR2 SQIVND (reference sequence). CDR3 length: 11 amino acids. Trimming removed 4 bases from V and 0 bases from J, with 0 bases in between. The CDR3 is CASSNQETQYF. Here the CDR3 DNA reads TGTGCCAGTAGTAACCAAGAGACCCAGTACTTC. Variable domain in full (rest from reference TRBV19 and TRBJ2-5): DGGITQSPKYLFRKEGQNVTLSCEQNLNHDAMYWYRQDPGQGLRLIYYSQIVNDFQKGDIAEGYSVSREKKESFPLTVTSAQKNPTAFYLCASSNQETQYFGPGTRLLVL.

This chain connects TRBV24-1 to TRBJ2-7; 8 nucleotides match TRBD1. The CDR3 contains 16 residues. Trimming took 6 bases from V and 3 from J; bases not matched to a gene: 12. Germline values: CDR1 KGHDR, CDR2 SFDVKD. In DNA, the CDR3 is TGTGCCACCAGTTTTCACGGACAGGGCTCCTTCTACGAGCAGTACTTC. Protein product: CATSFHGQGSFYEQYF.

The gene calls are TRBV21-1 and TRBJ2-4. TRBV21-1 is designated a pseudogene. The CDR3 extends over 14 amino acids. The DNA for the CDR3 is TGTGCCAGCAGCAAATTGAGTGGGGAAAACATTCAGTACTTC. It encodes CASSKLSGENIQYF.

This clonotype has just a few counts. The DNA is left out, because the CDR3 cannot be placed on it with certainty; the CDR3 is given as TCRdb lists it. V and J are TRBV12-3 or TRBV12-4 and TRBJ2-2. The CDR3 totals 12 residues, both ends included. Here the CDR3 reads CASSFGAGELFF.

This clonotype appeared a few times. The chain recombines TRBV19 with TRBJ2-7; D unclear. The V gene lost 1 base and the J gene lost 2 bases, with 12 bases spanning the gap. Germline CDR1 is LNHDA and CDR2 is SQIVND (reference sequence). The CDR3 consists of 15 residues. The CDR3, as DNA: TGTGCCAGTAGTATAGCTGACGGCGAGGCCTACGAGCAGTACTTC. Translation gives CASSIADGEAYEQYF. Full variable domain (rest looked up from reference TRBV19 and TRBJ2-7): DGGITQSPKYLFRKEGQNVTLSCEQNLNHDAMYWYRQDPGQGLRLIYYSQIVNDFQKGDIAEGYSVSREKKESFPLTVTSAQKNPTAFYLCASSIADGEAYEQYFGPGTRLTVT.

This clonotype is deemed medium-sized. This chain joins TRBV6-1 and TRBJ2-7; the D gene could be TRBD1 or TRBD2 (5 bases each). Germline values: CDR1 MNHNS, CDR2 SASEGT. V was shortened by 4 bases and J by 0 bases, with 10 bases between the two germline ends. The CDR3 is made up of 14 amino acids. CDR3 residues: CASSGDRSSYEQYF. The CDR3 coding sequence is TGTGCCAGCAGTGGGGACCGCAGCTCCTACGAGCAGTACTTC.

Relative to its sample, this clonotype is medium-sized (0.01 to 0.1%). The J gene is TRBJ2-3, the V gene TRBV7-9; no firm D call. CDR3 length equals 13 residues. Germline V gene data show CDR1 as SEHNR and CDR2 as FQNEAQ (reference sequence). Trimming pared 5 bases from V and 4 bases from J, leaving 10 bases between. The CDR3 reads CASSVSTADTQYF. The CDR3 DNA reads TGTGCCAGCAGCGTTAGTACAGCAGATACGCAGTATTTT.

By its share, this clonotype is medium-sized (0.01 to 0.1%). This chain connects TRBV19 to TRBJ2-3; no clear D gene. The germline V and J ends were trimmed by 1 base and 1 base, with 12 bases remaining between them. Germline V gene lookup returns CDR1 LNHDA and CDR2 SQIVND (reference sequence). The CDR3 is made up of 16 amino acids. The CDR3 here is CASSIGPSVRTDTQYF. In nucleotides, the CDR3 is TGTGCCAGTAGTATAGGCCCCTCCGTACGCACAGATACGCAGTATTTT. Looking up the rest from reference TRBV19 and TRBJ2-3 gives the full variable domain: DGGITQSPKYLFRKEGQNVTLSCEQNLNHDAMYWYRQDPGQGLRLIYYSQIVNDFQKGDIAEGYSVSREKKESFPLTVTSAQKNPTAFYLCASSIGPSVRTDTQYFGPGTRLTVL.

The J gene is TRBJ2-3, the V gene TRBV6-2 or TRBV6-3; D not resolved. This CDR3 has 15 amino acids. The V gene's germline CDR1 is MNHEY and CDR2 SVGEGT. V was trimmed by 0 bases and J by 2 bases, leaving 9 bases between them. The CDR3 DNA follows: TGTGCCAGCAGTTACTCTGGGCCCCCCACAGATACGCAGTATTTT. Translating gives CASSYSGPPTDTQYF.

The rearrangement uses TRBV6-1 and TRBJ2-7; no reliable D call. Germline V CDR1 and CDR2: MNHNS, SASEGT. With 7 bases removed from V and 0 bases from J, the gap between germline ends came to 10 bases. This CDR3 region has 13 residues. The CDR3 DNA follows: TGTGCCAGCACCCACAGCAGCTCCTACGAGCAGTACTTC. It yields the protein CASTHSSSYEQYF.

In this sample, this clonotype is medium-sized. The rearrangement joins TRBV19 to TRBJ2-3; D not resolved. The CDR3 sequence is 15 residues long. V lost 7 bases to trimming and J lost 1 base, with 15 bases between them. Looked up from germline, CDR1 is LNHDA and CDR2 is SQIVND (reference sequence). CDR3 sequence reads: CASNHPPKGTDTQYF. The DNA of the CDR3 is TGTGCCAGTAATCATCCCCCAAAGGGCACAGATACGCAGTATTTT.

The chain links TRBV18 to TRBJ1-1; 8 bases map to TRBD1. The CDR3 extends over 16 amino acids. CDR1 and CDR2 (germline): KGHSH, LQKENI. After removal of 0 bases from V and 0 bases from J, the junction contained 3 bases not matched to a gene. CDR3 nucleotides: TGTGCCAGCTCACCACCAAAGGACAGGGTGAACACTGAAGCTTTCTTT. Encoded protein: CASSPPKDRVNTEAFF.

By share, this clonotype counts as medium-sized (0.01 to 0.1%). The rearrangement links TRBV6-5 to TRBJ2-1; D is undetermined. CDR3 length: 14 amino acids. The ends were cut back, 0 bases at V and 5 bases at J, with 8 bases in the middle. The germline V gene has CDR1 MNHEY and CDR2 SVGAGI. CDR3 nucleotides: TGTGCCAGCAGTTACTCTGCTACTGACAATGAGCAGTTCTTC. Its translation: CASSYSATDNEQFF.

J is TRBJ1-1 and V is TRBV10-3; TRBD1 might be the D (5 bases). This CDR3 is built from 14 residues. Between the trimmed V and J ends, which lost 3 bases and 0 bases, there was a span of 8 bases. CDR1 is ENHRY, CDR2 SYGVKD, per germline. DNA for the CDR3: TGTGCCATCAGTGAACAGGCGATGAACACTGAAGCTTTCTTT. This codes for CAISEQAMNTEAFF.

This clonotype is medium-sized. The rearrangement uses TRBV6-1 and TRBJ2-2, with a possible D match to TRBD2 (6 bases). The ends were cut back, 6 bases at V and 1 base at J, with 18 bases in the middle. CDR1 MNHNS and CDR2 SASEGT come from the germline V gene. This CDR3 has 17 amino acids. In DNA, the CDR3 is TGTGCCAGCAGGGGAGGTTATGGGGATGTGAACACCGGGGAGCTGTTTTTT. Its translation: CASRGGYGDVNTGELFF.

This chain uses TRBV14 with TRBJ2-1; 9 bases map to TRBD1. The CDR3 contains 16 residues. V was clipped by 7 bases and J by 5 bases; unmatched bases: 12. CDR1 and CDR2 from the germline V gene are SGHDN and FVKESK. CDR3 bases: TGTGCCAGCACCCAGCTTCCGGGACAGGGAGACAATGAGCAGTTCTTC. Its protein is CASTQLPGQGDNEQFF.

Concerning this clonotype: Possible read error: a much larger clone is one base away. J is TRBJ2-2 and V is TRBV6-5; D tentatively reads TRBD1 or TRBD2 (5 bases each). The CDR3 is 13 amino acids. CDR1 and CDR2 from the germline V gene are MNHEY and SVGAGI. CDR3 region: CASRGLVTGELSF. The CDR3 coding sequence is TGTGCCAGCAGGGGGCTGGTCACCGGGGAGCTGTCTTTT.

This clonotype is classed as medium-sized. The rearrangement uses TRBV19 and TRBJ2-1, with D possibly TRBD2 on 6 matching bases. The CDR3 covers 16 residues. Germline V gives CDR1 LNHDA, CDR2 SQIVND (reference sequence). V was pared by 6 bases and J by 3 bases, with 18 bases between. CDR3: CASSSRGSRGYNEQFF. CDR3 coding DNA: TGTGCCAGTAGCTCTCGGGGGTCCCGAGGCTACAATGAGCAGTTCTTC.

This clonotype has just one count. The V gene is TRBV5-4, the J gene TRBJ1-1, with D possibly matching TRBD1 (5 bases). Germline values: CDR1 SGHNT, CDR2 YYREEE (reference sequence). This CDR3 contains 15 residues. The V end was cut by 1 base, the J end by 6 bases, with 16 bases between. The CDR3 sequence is CASSLKGEPQPEAFF. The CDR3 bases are TGTGCCAGCAGCTTGAAAGGGGAACCCCAGCCTGAAGCTTTCTTT.

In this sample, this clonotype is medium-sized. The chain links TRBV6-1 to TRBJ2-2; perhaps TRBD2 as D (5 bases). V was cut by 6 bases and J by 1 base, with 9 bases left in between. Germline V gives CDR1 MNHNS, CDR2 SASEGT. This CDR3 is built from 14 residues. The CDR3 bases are TGTGCCAGCAGGGGTGCGGGGAACACCGGGGAGCTGTTTTTT. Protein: CASRGAGNTGELFF.

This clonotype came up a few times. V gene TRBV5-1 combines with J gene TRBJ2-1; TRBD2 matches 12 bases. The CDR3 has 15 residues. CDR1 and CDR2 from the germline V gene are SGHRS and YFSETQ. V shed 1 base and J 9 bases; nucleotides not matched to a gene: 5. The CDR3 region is CASSLPTSGRLEQFF. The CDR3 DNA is TGCGCCAGCAGCTTGCCCACTAGCGGGAGGCTTGAGCAGTTCTTC.

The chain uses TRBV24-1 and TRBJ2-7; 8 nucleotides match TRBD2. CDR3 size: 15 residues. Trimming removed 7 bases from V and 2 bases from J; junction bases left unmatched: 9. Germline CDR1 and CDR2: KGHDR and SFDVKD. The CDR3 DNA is TGTGCCACCAGCCCCGCTAGCGGGCGTCCCTACGAGCAGTACTTC. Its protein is CATSPASGRPYEQYF.

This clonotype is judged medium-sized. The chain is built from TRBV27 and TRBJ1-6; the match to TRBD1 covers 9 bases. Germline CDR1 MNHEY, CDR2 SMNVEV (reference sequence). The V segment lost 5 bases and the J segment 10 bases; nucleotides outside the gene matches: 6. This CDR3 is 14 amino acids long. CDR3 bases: TGTGCCAGCAGTCCCGGACAGGGGCGGTCACCCCTCCACTTT. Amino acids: CASSPGQGRSPLHF.

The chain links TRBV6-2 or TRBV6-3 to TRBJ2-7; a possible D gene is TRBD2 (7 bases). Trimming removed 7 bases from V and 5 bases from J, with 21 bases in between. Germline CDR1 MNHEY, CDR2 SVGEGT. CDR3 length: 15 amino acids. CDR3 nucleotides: TGTGCCAGCACCCCCCATCGGCGGCGGGGGCACGAGCAGTACTTC. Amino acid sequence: CASTPHRRRGHEQYF.